This T cell receptor beta chain was retrieved from a study of neurological immune-mediated disorders. Germline assignment: CDR1 LGHDT and CDR2 YNNKEL (reference sequence). V lost 3 bases to trimming and J lost 4 bases, with 12 bases between them. CDR3 length: 14 amino acids. In this sample, this clonotype turned up a few times. This may be a read error, as it is one base from a much larger clone. Over 200 million TCR-beta sequences from 15-18 subjects were obtained in each sequencing run. Using its own MiXCR run on the 5' RACE reads, TCRdb lists one record per CDR3 protein. Of about 27,000 distinct CDR3 sequences in the sample, around 3.4% were seen once.

This rearrangement joins TRBV3-1 to TRBJ1-2; the D is unclear. Sequencing was done on a sample of PBMCs. The clonotype comes from a woman aged 30 to 39 with multiple sclerosis. The CDR3 is CASSQAGKSYGYTF. CDR3 coding DNA: TGTGCCAGCAGCCAGGCGGGAAAATCCTATGGCTACACCTTC.